The 31 T cell receptor beta chains in this list originate from one sample, sequenced in a study of T cell responses to AZD1222 COVID-19 vaccine. The data were produced by immunoSEQ multiplex PCR, yet TCRdb's version contains in-frame clones alone and is incomplete. The sample consists of 100,000 to 150,000 clones, about nine tenths of them appearing once. Sequences were derived from peripheral blood, sampled on day 0 of MenACWY control vaccination. All receptors derive from an adult in good health.

This clone was recorded once. The chain carries TRBV6-2 or TRBV6-3 and TRBJ2-3; 9 bases align to TRBD2. Germline V gene sequence: CDR1 MNHEY, CDR2 SVGEGT. CDR3 length equals 17 residues. J was trimmed by 6 bases and V by 2 bases; bases with no gene match: 12. CDR3: CASSYPHPSGAGDTQYF. The CDR3 DNA follows: TGTGCCAGCAGTTACCCCCATCCTAGCGGGGCCGGGGATACGCAGTATTTT.

There are a few counts of this clone. The V call is TRBV15, the J call TRBJ1-3; D is ambiguous. Germline lookup yields CDR1 LNHNV and CDR2 YYDKDF (reference sequence). This CDR3 is 16 amino acids long. Trimming removed 0 bases at V and 0 bases at J, with 9 bases between. The CDR3 sequence: CATSRETGFSGNTIYF. Written as DNA, the CDR3 is TGTGCCACCAGCAGAGAAACGGGCTTCTCTGGAAACACCATATATTTT.

The chain couples TRBV5-1 to TRBJ2-3; TRBD2 aligns across 10 bases. After removal of 0 bases from V and 5 bases from J, the junction contained 9 bases not matched to a gene. The CDR3 is made up of 17 amino acids. CDR1 is SGHRS, CDR2 YFSETQ, per germline. DNA of the CDR3: TGCGCCAGCAGCTTGGAGCCTCTAGCGGGAGAAGGAGATACGCAGTATTTT. Protein sequence: CASSLEPLAGEGDTQYF.

For the CDR3, the DNA is TGTGCCAGCAGCAAAGGGGGGACAGTCACCTACGAGCAGTACGTC. Its protein is CASSKGGTVTYEQYV. This chain links TRBV21-1 with TRBJ2-7; the table calls TRBD1, which could not be checked here. TRBV21-1 is flagged as a pseudogene. The CDR3 loop spans 15 amino acids.

The genes are TRBV7-2 and TRBJ2-5; D is perhaps TRBD1 (6 bases). Deletions cut 5 bases from V and 2 bases from J, with 12 bases between. Looked up from germline, CDR1 is SGHTA and CDR2 is FQGNSA. The CDR3 is 14 residues long. The CDR3 loop reads CASSATGKQETQYF. The CDR3 nucleotides are TGTGCCAGCAGCGCTACAGGGAAACAAGAGACCCAGTACTTC.

This chain connects TRBV29-1 to TRBJ2-3; maybe TRBD1 (5 bases). The CDR3 is 15 residues long. Looked up from germline, CDR1 is SQVTM and CDR2 is ANQGSEA. V shed 6 bases and J shed 4 bases, with 20 bases lying between them. The CDR3 here is CSVGRGGLQADTQYF. For the CDR3, the DNA is TGCAGCGTGGGAAGGGGTGGTCTGCAGGCAGATACGCAGTATTTT.

This clone has just one count. The chain recombines TRBV30 with TRBJ2-6, with D possibly being TRBD1 (6 bases). The V gene's germline CDR1 is GTSNPN and CDR2 SVGIG (reference sequence). The germline V and J ends were trimmed by 4 bases and 0 bases, with 13 bases remaining between them. The CDR3 is 16 residues long. CDR3 nucleotides: TGTGCCTGGACGACAGGCTACAACTCTGGGGCCAACGTCCTGACTTTC. This gives the protein CAWTTGYNSGANVLTF.

The V gene is TRBV20-1, the J gene TRBJ1-5; D unresolved. Germline assignment: CDR1 DFQATT and CDR2 SNEGSKA (reference sequence). The CDR3 is 10 residues long. V was shortened by 7 bases and J by 3 bases, with 4 bases between the two germline ends. CDR3 nucleotide sequence: TGCAGTGTAACCAATCAGCCCCAGCATTTT. Its translation: CSVTNQPQHF.

The chain combines TRBV10-3 with TRBJ1-4, with a possible D match to TRBD1 (6 bases). Germline CDR1 is ENHRY and CDR2 is SYGVKD. V shed 0 bases and J shed 3 bases, with 8 bases lying between them. This CDR3 has 15 residues. The CDR3 bases are TGTGCCATCAGTGAGTCTGGGGGCTCTAATGAAAAACTGTTTTTT. This encodes CAISESGGSNEKLFF.

This sequence joins TRBV6-5 and TRBJ1-6; D gene uncertain. The V gene's germline CDR1 is MNHEY and CDR2 SVGAGI. V was trimmed by 7 bases and J by 10 bases, leaving 11 bases between them. The CDR3 is made up of 12 amino acids. The CDR3 nucleotides read TGTGCCAGCACCAACCCAAAATCACCCCTCCACTTT. This translates into CASTNPKSPLHF.

This clone was found a few times. The chain recombines TRBV7-3 with TRBJ2-5, with a possible D match to TRBD2 (6 bases). The germline V gene encodes CDR1 SGHTA and CDR2 FQGTGA. Trimming removed 2 bases at V and 5 bases at J, with 9 bases between. This CDR3 comprises 13 residues. CDR3 sequence: CASSLAGRETQYF. CDR3 coding DNA: TGTGCCAGCAGCTTAGCGGGACGGGAGACCCAGTACTTC.

V usage is TRBV7-2 and J usage is TRBJ2-5; 8 bases are shared with TRBD2. The V and J ends lost 3 bases and 4 bases, in that order; junction bases with no gene match: 7. Germline V gene lookup returns CDR1 SGHTA and CDR2 FQGNSA. The CDR3 length is 15 residues. The DNA for the CDR3 is TGTGCCAGCAGCTTGCGGGGGGCGATAGCAGAGACCCAGTACTTC. Protein sequence: CASSLRGAIAETQYF.

This chain joins TRBV6-5 and TRBJ1-6, with D unresolved. Trimming shortened V by 0 bases and J by 5 bases, and 11 bases separated the two germline ends. Germline CDR1 is MNHEY and CDR2 is SVGAGI. The CDR3 totals 16 residues. The DNA of the CDR3 is TGTGCCAGCAGTTACTCGGCCCAGTCAAATAATTCACCCCTCCACTTT. Its translation is CASSYSAQSNNSPLHF.

This clone appeared once. V and J are TRBV15 and TRBJ1-4; a possible D gene is TRBD1 (6 bases). The length of the CDR3 is 13 residues. Between the trimmed V and J ends, which lost 6 bases and 4 bases, there was a span of 9 bases. The V gene's germline CDR1 is LNHNV and CDR2 YYDKDF (reference sequence). CDR3 sequence reads: CATSRGGNEKLFF. CDR3 DNA: TGTGCCACCAGTCGAGGGGGTAATGAAAAACTGTTTTTT.

This chain uses TRBV11-1 with TRBJ1-4, with TRBD1 matching 8 bases. The germline CDR1 and CDR2 sequences are SGHAT and FQDESV (reference sequence). The junction had 10 bases not matched to a gene; V was cut back by 6 bases and J by 7 bases. The CDR3 consists of 15 residues. CDR3 loop: CASSTSGGDGEKLFF. The CDR3 DNA reads as TGTGCCAGCAGTACCTCAGGGGGCGATGGTGAAAAACTGTTTTTT.

The V call is TRBV18, the J call TRBJ2-1, with D hard to call. Between the trimmed V and J ends, which lost 3 bases and 3 bases, there was a span of 12 bases. There are 15 residues in the CDR3. The germline CDR1 and CDR2 sequences are KGHSH and LQKENI. CDR3: CASSPGQTNYNEQFF. CDR3 nucleotides: TGTGCCAGCTCACCTGGGCAGACCAACTACAATGAGCAGTTCTTC.

The rearrangement joins TRBV9 to TRBJ2-1; tentative D call: TRBD2 (5 bases). Germline V gene data show CDR1 as SGDLS and CDR2 as YYNGEE. CDR3 length equals 14 residues. Trimming left V 3 bases short and J 5 bases short, with 12 bases between. CDR3 coding DNA: TGTGCCAGCAGCGCTCTGGACTTTAACAATGAGCAGTTCTTC. This sequence encodes CASSALDFNNEQFF.

This chain joins TRBV6-5 and TRBJ2-7, with 8 bases matching TRBD1. CDR1 is MNHEY, CDR2 SVGAGI, per germline. V shed 6 bases, J shed 5 bases, and the junction held 9 bases outside the gene matches. The CDR3 extends over 14 amino acids. The CDR3 DNA follows: TGTGCCAGCAGAGCACCGACAGGGGCGAACGAGCAGTACTTC. Translation gives CASRAPTGANEQYF.

This rearrangement joins TRBV15 to TRBJ1-2; TRBD1 matches at 8 bases. This CDR3 has 16 residues. CDR1 is LNHNV, CDR2 YYDKDF, per germline (reference sequence). The V gene end was trimmed by 0 bases and the J gene end by 4 bases; junction bases not matched to a gene: 7. CDR3: CATSRDLGQAVYGYTF. The CDR3 DNA sequence: TGTGCCACCAGCAGAGATCTGGGACAGGCTGTCTATGGCTACACCTTC.

The rearrangement links TRBV19 to TRBJ1-4; D is ambiguous. Trimming took 3 bases from V and 0 from J, leaving 11 bases between them. The CDR3 has 16 residues. Germline assignment: CDR1 LNHDA and CDR2 SQIVND (reference sequence). The CDR3 spells CASSIWSYATNEKLFF. The CDR3, as DNA: TGTGCCAGTAGTATCTGGAGCTACGCAACTAATGAAAAACTGTTTTTT.

The rearrangement links TRBV11-1 to TRBJ2-3; D unclear. Germline V lookup: CDR1 SGHAT, CDR2 FQDESV (reference sequence). V was trimmed by 3 bases and J by 0 bases, leaving 7 bases between them. The CDR3 totals 14 residues. For the CDR3, the DNA is TGTGCCAGCAGCTTTTATTTAAGCACAGATACGCAGTATTTT. Amino acids: CASSFYLSTDTQYF.

The gene calls are TRBV6-5 and TRBJ2-7; no firm D call. Germline V gives CDR1 MNHEY, CDR2 SVGAGI. Between the trimmed V and J ends, which lost 6 bases and 2 bases, there was a span of 5 bases. There are 11 residues in the CDR3. CDR3: CASSEPYEQYV. In nucleotides, the CDR3 is TGTGCCAGCAGCGAGCCCTACGAGCAGTACGTC.

V usage is TRBV19 and J usage is TRBJ2-6, with 8 bases that match TRBD1. The V gene end was trimmed by 1 base and the J gene end by 2 bases; junction bases not matched to a gene: 13. The CDR3 contains 20 residues. Germline CDR1 is LNHDA and CDR2 is SQIVND (reference sequence). CDR3 residues: CASSIARLGQGAAGANVLTF. The CDR3, as DNA: TGTGCCAGTAGTATAGCCCGACTGGGGCAGGGGGCGGCTGGGGCCAACGTCCTGACTTTC.

In nucleotides, the CDR3 is TGTGCCAGCAGCCCCAGAAGAACACGGGGTAATCAGCCCCAGCATTTT. The encoded protein is CASSPRRTRGNQPQHF. The chain is built from TRBV7-8 and TRBJ1-5; D remains ambiguous. V gave up 5 bases and J gave up 4 bases, with 18 bases separating them. This CDR3 is 16 amino acids long. The germline gives CDR1 SGHVS, CDR2 FQNEAQ.

The chain recombines TRBV11-2 with TRBJ1-5; D perhaps matches TRBD1 (6 bases). This CDR3 has 14 amino acids. Germline CDR1 reads SGHAT; CDR2 reads FQNNGV. The V gene lost 0 bases and the J gene lost 7 bases, with 10 bases spanning the gap. In DNA, the CDR3 is TGTGCCAGCAGCTTAGATTACAGGGCACAGCCCCAGCATTTT. Translation gives CASSLDYRAQPQHF.

The rearrangement uses TRBV5-8 and TRBJ1-2; weak D call: TRBD1 (6 bases). Germline values: CDR1 SGHTS, CDR2 YDEGEE. Trimming stripped 2 bases from V and 4 bases from J, with 12 bases between. CDR3 length: 14 residues. The CDR3 sequence: CASSFPGEGYGYTF. The DNA for the CDR3 is TGTGCCAGCAGCTTTCCAGGGGAGGGCTATGGCTACACCTTC.

This clone occurred a few times. Other DNA sequences within the sample encode an identical CDR3. V gene TRBV15 combines with J gene TRBJ1-5; D unresolved. The CDR3 is 12 residues long. The V end was cut by 0 bases, the J end by 7 bases, with 4 bases between. The germline V gene has CDR1 LNHNV and CDR2 YYDKDF (reference sequence). The DNA for the CDR3 is TGTGCCACCAGCAGAGATCGCCAGCCCCAGCATTTT. Protein sequence: CATSRDRQPQHF.

This chain links TRBV7-9 with TRBJ1-4, with a weak D call TRBD1 (5 bases). V was shortened by 5 bases and J by 0 bases, with 16 bases between the two germline ends. Looked up from germline, CDR1 is SEHNR and CDR2 is FQNEAQ (reference sequence). The CDR3 contains 17 residues. The CDR3 coding sequence is TGTGCCAGCAGCGATATTTACGGGGGTACAACTAATGAAAAACTGTTTTTT. Translated: CASSDIYGGTTNEKLFF.

V is TRBV19 and J is TRBJ1-1; the match to TRBD1 covers 7 bases. The CDR3 contains 16 residues. The junction had 10 bases not matched to a gene; V was cut back by 6 bases and J by 0 bases. The V gene's germline CDR1 is LNHDA and CDR2 SQIVND (reference sequence). The CDR3, as DNA: TGTGCCAGTAGAACCGGGACAGAATACATGAACACTGAAGCTTTCTTT. Residues: CASRTGTEYMNTEAFF.

The J gene is TRBJ2-7, the V gene TRBV10-3, with 8 bases fitting TRBD2. CDR3 length: 14 residues. Unmatched junction bases numbered 4, after V lost 2 bases and J lost 4 bases. Germline V gene data show CDR1 as ENHRY and CDR2 as SYGVKD. As DNA, the CDR3 is TGTGCCATCAGTGAGGGTACTAGCGGATACGAGCAGTACGTC. It codes for CAISEGTSGYEQYV.

The V gene is TRBV27, the J gene TRBJ2-7; TRBD1 aligns across 9 bases. J was trimmed by 3 bases and V by 6 bases; bases with no gene match: 9. CDR3 length: 15 residues. Germline-derived CDR1 and CDR2 are MNHEY and SMNVEV (reference sequence). The CDR3 nucleotides read TGTGCCAGCAGCCGAGCCGGGACAGGGCTCTACGAGCAGTACTTC. Protein product: CASSRAGTGLYEQYF.